These 4 T cell receptor beta chains originate from one sample sequenced in a study of glioma-infiltrating T cells. Amplification of TCR alpha and beta CDR3 regions from RNA used iRepertoire nested multiplex PCR. TCRdb ran MiXCR on the multiplex PCR reads and lists one entry per CDR3 protein. The sample yields about 180,000 distinct CDR3 sequences, around 40% seen once. Input material: glioma tissue, nonneoplastic brain tissue, or PBMCs (not recorded which). Every receptor here comes from a human donor with low-grade glioma or glioblastoma, undergoing nonglioma brain surgery, or in good health (not recorded which).

The rearrangement joins TRBV10-3 to TRBJ2-7, with D possibly being TRBD2 (5 bases). Trimming cost V 6 bases and J 4 bases, with 10 bases left between them. Germline loops: CDR1 ENHRY, CDR2 SYGVKD. The CDR3 sequence is 12 residues long. The CDR3 region has the DNA TGTGCCATCAGCCGGGATCGATACGAGCAGTACTTC. Protein: CAISRDRYEQYF.

This clonotype has a count of ten or more. This chain links TRBV15 with TRBJ2-7, with a weak D call TRBD2 (5 bases). The CDR3 length is 15 residues. Trimming removed 0 bases from V and 4 bases from J, with 13 bases in between. In germline, CDR1 is LNHNV, CDR2 YYDKDF (reference sequence). The CDR3 region is CATSRDTGLRYEQYF. Here the CDR3 DNA reads TGTGCCACCAGCAGAGATACCGGACTCAGATACGAGCAGTACTTC.

This clonotype was seen at least ten times. The CDR3, as DNA: TGTGCCAGCAGTTTATGGTCCGGCGACGAGCAGTACTTC. Translating it yields CASSLWSGDEQYF. The V gene is TRBV27, the J gene TRBJ2-7; no definite D call. Germline CDR1 MNHEY, CDR2 SMNVEV (reference sequence). This CDR3 spans 13 amino acids. The V and J ends lost 1 base and 5 bases respectively, with 9 bases between them.

The rearrangement joins TRBV30 to TRBJ1-1; no clear D gene. In germline, CDR1 is GTSNPN, CDR2 SVGIG (reference sequence). V was trimmed by 3 bases and J by 1 base, leaving 3 bases between them. This CDR3 spans 11 amino acids. CDR3 loop: CAWRWNTEAFF. In nucleotides, the CDR3 is TGTGCCTGGAGGTGGAACACTGAAGCTTTCTTT.